The 28 T cell receptor beta chains reported below all come from one sample, sequenced in a study of blood T cells in healthy people across ages. Next came a second PCR, run for about 6 to 12 cycles, which used a sample-barcoded 5' primer along with a J-beta primer mix. Each CDR3 protein is one row after TCRdb ran MiXCR on the 5' RACE reads. The sample lists about 1.1 million distinct CDR3 sequences, about two fifths occurring once. Sample: blood. All receptors come from a man aged 18 to 35 in good health.

This chain connects TRBV6-5 to TRBJ1-2, with a possible D match to TRBD1 (6 bases). Germline loops: CDR1 MNHEY, CDR2 SVGAGI. V was trimmed by 2 bases and J by 5 bases, leaving 12 bases between them. The CDR3 length is 14 residues. CDR3 residues: CASSYSYREYGYTF. The CDR3 DNA is TGTGCCAGCAGTTACAGCTACAGGGAGTATGGCTACACCTTC.

There are a few counts of this clonotype. V is TRBV7-2 and J is TRBJ2-1; possibly TRBD1 for D (6 bases). The germline V gene encodes CDR1 SGHTA and CDR2 FQGNSA. V was clipped by 2 bases and J by 9 bases, with 11 bases between them. This CDR3 spans 13 amino acids. The CDR3 region is CASSLRGIAEQFF. For the CDR3, the DNA is TGTGCCAGCAGCTTAAGGGGGATAGCTGAGCAGTTCTTC.

The V and J genes are TRBV3-1 and TRBJ1-1, with D unclear. Trimming left V 0 bases short and J 6 bases short, with 8 bases between. Germline V gene data show CDR1 as LGHDT and CDR2 as YNNKEL (reference sequence). CDR3 length: 13 residues. CDR3 coding DNA: TGTGCCAGCAGCCAAGATCCTCGATCTGAAGCTTTCTTT. This codes for CASSQDPRSEAFF.

This clonotype occurred a few times. This rearrangement joins TRBV12-3 or TRBV12-4 to TRBJ1-5; 7 bases align to TRBD1. V shed 1 base, J shed 4 bases, and the junction held 10 bases outside the gene matches. This CDR3 comprises 17 residues. CDR3 region: CASSLVSWGQRNQPQHF. The CDR3 DNA is TGTGCCAGCAGTTTAGTCTCGTGGGGACAGAGGAATCAGCCCCAGCATTTT.

The sample holds one count of this clonotype. The V and J genes are TRBV29-1 and TRBJ2-5; TRBD1 agrees at 9 bases. J gave up 1 base and V 6 bases, and 9 bases lay outside the gene matches. Germline lookup yields CDR1 SQVTM and CDR2 ANQGSEA. This CDR3 has 15 residues. CDR3 loop: CSVEPRDRVQETQYF. In DNA, the CDR3 is TGCAGCGTGGAGCCTCGGGACAGGGTCCAAGAGACCCAGTACTTC.

V is TRBV18 and J is TRBJ2-3, with no clear D. The CDR3 is 17 amino acids. V lost 3 bases and J lost 0, with 16 bases in between. CDR1 and CDR2 from the germline V gene are KGHSH and LQKENI. DNA for the CDR3: TGTGCCAGCTCACCCCTCCCGACGAGACCGAGCACAGATACGCAGTATTTT. Translating gives CASSPLPTRPSTDTQYF.

The chain links TRBV9 to TRBJ2-5; D not resolved. CDR3 length: 15 residues. Deletions cut 3 bases from V and 2 bases from J, with 14 bases between. Germline V CDR1 and CDR2: SGDLS, YYNGEE. CDR3 nucleotides: TGTGCCAGCAGCGCCGGTGACGCTGTACAAGAGACCCAGTACTTC. This sequence encodes CASSAGDAVQETQYF.

This rearrangement joins TRBV12-3 or TRBV12-4 to TRBJ2-1; weak D call: TRBD1 (6 bases). This CDR3 spans 14 amino acids. Trimming stripped 6 bases from V and 4 bases from J, with 13 bases between. The CDR3 sequence: CASSQVRGYNEQFF. CDR3 nucleotide sequence: TGTGCCAGCAGCCAAGTCAGGGGTTACAATGAGCAGTTCTTC.

This clonotype was observed at least ten times. The chain combines TRBV20-1 with TRBJ2-3; TRBD1 agrees at 12 bases. J lost 4 bases, V lost 1 base, and 9 bases had no gene match. The germline gives CDR1 DFQATT, CDR2 SNEGSKA (reference sequence). CDR3 length equals 17 residues. The CDR3 nucleotides read TGCAGTGCTAGAGGGGCTCCGGGACAGGGGGCTGCAGATACGCAGTATTTT. Residues: CSARGAPGQGAADTQYF.

This chain uses TRBV14 with TRBJ2-5; 7 positions match TRBD1. Looked up from germline, CDR1 is SGHDN and CDR2 is FVKESK. V trimming: 0 bases; J trimming: 11 bases; junction bases outside the gene matches: 9. This CDR3 region has 14 residues. The CDR3 spells CASSQDATGAQQYF. CDR3 sequence (DNA): TGTGCCAGCAGCCAAGACGCAACAGGGGCGCAGCAGTACTTC.

This clonotype has more than one count but fewer than ten. This chain links TRBV9 with TRBJ1-6; D perhaps matches TRBD1 (6 bases). In germline, CDR1 is SGDLS, CDR2 YYNGEE. The germline V and J ends were trimmed by 0 bases and 6 bases, with 7 bases remaining between them. The CDR3 covers 14 residues. The CDR3 spells CASSVGGPNSPLHF. CDR3 nucleotides: TGTGCCAGCAGCGTAGGGGGGCCTAATTCACCCCTCCACTTT.

There are a few counts of this clonotype. The rearrangement joins TRBV4-1 to TRBJ2-7; the match to TRBD1 covers 7 bases. CDR1 is MGHRA and CDR2 is YSYEKL in the germline V gene. The CDR3 has 15 residues. The V and J ends lost 3 bases and 4 bases, in that order; junction bases with no gene match: 9. The chain's CDR3 is CASSHEFRQGYEQYF. The CDR3 region has the DNA TGCGCCAGCAGCCACGAATTCAGACAGGGATACGAGCAGTACTTC.

J is TRBJ1-2 and V is TRBV20-1; D uncertain. The V end was cut by 3 bases, the J end by 6 bases, with 14 bases between. This CDR3 contains 13 residues. Germline V CDR1 and CDR2: DFQATT, SNEGSKA (reference sequence). DNA for the CDR3: TGCAGTGCTAGCCTCGGTCCCGGAGATGGCTACACCTTC. Translating gives CSASLGPGDGYTF.

V and J are TRBV20-1 and TRBJ1-2; no reliable D call. CDR3 length equals 13 residues. V gave up 7 bases and J gave up 5 bases, with 17 bases separating them. In germline, CDR1 is DFQATT, CDR2 SNEGSKA (reference sequence). This chain's CDR3 is CSGQTEAPYGYTF. The CDR3 DNA reads TGCAGTGGACAAACTGAGGCCCCTTATGGCTACACCTTC.

Concerning this clonotype itself: A single base separates this from a much larger clone, so it may be a read error. The rearrangement uses TRBV4-1 and TRBJ2-5, with 7 positions matching TRBD1. This CDR3 region has 16 residues. Germline trimming cut 5 bases from V and 11 bases from J; bases unmatched to any gene: 20. The germline V gene has CDR1 MGHRA and CDR2 YSYEKL. Written as DNA, the CDR3 is TGCGCCAGCAGCAAAGGCCGGGACAGCACCTACAATGAGCAGTACTTC. It is translated as CASSKGRDSTYNEQYF.

On this clonotype: This may be a read error, as it is one base from a much larger clone. V usage is TRBV5-1 and J usage is TRBJ2-7; D unresolved. The CDR3 length is 13 residues. The germline V gene encodes CDR1 SGHRS and CDR2 YFSETQ. The CDR3 coding sequence is TGCGCCAACAGCTTGGTCGAGAACTACGAGCAGTACTTC. Protein: CANSLVENYEQYF.

This clonotype has a handful of counts. The chain links TRBV25-1 to TRBJ1-2, with D uncertain. The CDR3 is 13 amino acids. V was clipped by 5 bases and J by 0 bases, with 7 bases between them. Germline CDR1 is MGHDK and CDR2 is SYGVNS. CDR3 sequence reads: CASSILTNYGYTF. In DNA, the CDR3 is TGTGCCAGCAGTATATTAACTAACTATGGCTACACCTTC.

The rearrangement uses TRBV6-1 and TRBJ1-1; a weak D match, TRBD1 (6 bases). This CDR3 contains 14 residues. Trimming removed 6 bases at V and 5 bases at J, with 16 bases between. The germline gives CDR1 MNHNS, CDR2 SASEGT. The CDR3 sequence: CASRRGDPETEAFF. As DNA, the CDR3 is TGTGCCAGCAGGAGGGGGGACCCCGAGACTGAAGCTTTCTTT.

This clonotype has ten or more counts. This chain links TRBV12-3 or TRBV12-4 with TRBJ2-7, with D possibly being TRBD1 (5 bases). This CDR3 has 11 amino acids. Between the trimmed V and J ends, which lost 5 bases and 11 bases, there was a span of 13 bases. The CDR3, as DNA: TGTGCCAGCAGTCCCGGGTCAGGGAAGTACTTC. Residues: CASSPGSGKYF.

A note on this clonotype: A read error may explain this, as a much larger clone is one base away. The chain couples TRBV20-1 to TRBJ1-2; TRBD1 is a possible D gene (5 bases). The length of the CDR3 is 12 residues. CDR1 is DFQATT and CDR2 is SNEGSKA in the germline V gene (reference sequence). The CDR3 spells CGAPTGYYGYTF. As DNA, the CDR3 is TGCGGTGCTCCTACAGGATACTATGGCTACACCTTC.

This clonotype was detected a few times. The chain couples TRBV20-1 to TRBJ2-5, with D possibly being TRBD1 or TRBD2 (5 bases each). The germline V and J ends were trimmed by 6 bases and 5 bases, with 22 bases remaining between them. CDR1 and CDR2 (germline): DFQATT, SNEGSKA (reference sequence). This CDR3 contains 15 residues. The CDR3 here is CSAKRERWGSETQYF. CDR3 bases: TGCAGTGCAAAAAGGGAGCGTTGGGGGTCGGAGACCCAGTACTTC.

This sequence joins TRBV20-1 and TRBJ1-1; D uncertain. The CDR3 totals 14 residues. The germline V and J ends were trimmed by 1 base and 0 bases, with 9 bases remaining between them. Germline V gene data show CDR1 as DFQATT and CDR2 as SNEGSKA (reference sequence). The CDR3 loop is CSARVSMMNTEAFF. CDR3 sequence (DNA): TGCAGTGCTAGAGTATCGATGATGAACACTGAAGCTTTCTTT.

This clonotype was detected only a few times. The V call is TRBV9, the J call TRBJ2-1, with 11 bases identical to TRBD2. The CDR3 loop spans 15 amino acids. CDR1 is SGDLS, CDR2 YYNGEE, per germline. Losses at the gene ends were 4 bases for V and 10 bases for J; bases not matched to a gene: 10. CDR3 sequence: CASSPDLAGGEEQFF. CDR3 DNA: TGTGCCAGCAGCCCAGATCTAGCGGGGGGCGAGGAGCAGTTCTTC.

This clonotype has a handful of counts. In DNA, the CDR3 is TGTGCCAGCACCGACGGGGGGTTCTATGGCTACACCTTC. Its protein is CASTDGGFYGYTF. The chain is built from TRBV12-3 or TRBV12-4 and TRBJ1-2; tentative D call: TRBD1 (5 bases). V lost 7 bases, J lost 4 bases, and 13 bases lay in between. This CDR3 has 13 residues.

The chain links TRBV27 to TRBJ2-3; the D call may be TRBD1 or TRBD2 (6 bases each). Between the trimmed V and J ends, which lost 3 bases and 4 bases, there was a span of 17 bases. This CDR3 has 16 amino acids. Germline loops: CDR1 MNHEY, CDR2 SMNVEV (reference sequence). The CDR3: CASSLGGWGASDTQYF. In nucleotides, the CDR3 is TGTGCCAGCAGTTTGGGCGGCTGGGGGGCGTCAGATACGCAGTATTTT.

This clonotype was found a few times. This chain's CDR3 is CATSDPSGDDTDTQYF. DNA of the CDR3: TGTGCCACCAGTGACCCAAGCGGGGACGACACAGATACGCAGTATTTT. The genes are TRBV24-1 and TRBJ2-3; TRBD2 agrees at 7 bases. Germline V gives CDR1 KGHDR, CDR2 SFDVKD. Germline trimming cut 4 bases from V and 2 bases from J; bases unmatched to any gene: 8. The CDR3 has 16 amino acids.

This clonotype was detected once. CDR3 sequence: CASSQERAYYGYTF. The CDR3 DNA sequence: TGCGCCAGCAGCCAAGAGCGGGCGTATTATGGCTACACCTTC. This rearrangement joins TRBV4-3 to TRBJ1-2; no clear D. This CDR3 is 14 amino acids long. With 0 bases removed from V and 5 bases from J, the gap between germline ends came to 10 bases. Germline-derived CDR1 and CDR2 are LGHNA and YSLEER.

Only a few counts were recorded for this clonotype. The CDR3 DNA is TGTGCCAGCAGGGACTCGGGACTAGCTTCCTACAATGAGCAGTTCTTC. Translating it yields CASRDSGLASYNEQFF. This chain links TRBV6-6 with TRBJ2-1; 9 bases line up with TRBD2. The junction had 7 bases not matched to a gene; V was cut back by 6 bases and J by 1 base. The germline gives CDR1 MNHNY, CDR2 SVGAGI (reference sequence). The CDR3 consists of 16 residues.